Given below is one TCR beta chain in context. Measured with immunoSEQ multiplex PCR; TCRdb has only the in-frame clones, and not every one. The sample has 100,000 to 150,000 clones; approximately 92% are singletons. The sample originates from a study of control samples from healthy donors and cancer patients. V was cut by 2 bases and J by 7 bases, with 17 bases left in between. In germline, CDR1 is GTSNPN, CDR2 SVGIG (reference sequence). The CDR3 length is 15 residues. The clonotype originates from a man older than 75 with head and neck cancer. Input material: PBMCs. V gene TRBV30 combines with J gene TRBJ1-4, with D possibly TRBD1 on 5 matching bases. In DNA form, the CDR3 reads TGTGCCTGGAGTAAAGAAGGGGACTTGGGTGAAAAACTGTTTTTT. It encodes CAWSKEGDLGEKLFF.